This section outlines one TCR beta chain sequence together with its context. Its antigen is unknown. These data are taken from a study of shared clonotypes between healthy human individuals. Study-wide results and caveats: Clonotype sharing among donors was thought likely to change with sequencing depth. Few donors limited the genetic and exposure-history diversity represented.

Naive CD8 cells, CD45RO-negative and positively selected for CCR7, excluded terminally differentiated effector memory CD45RA+ cells. Original handling: Filtering differed because ImmunoSEQ produced junction-only sequences that carried no quality scores. Sequenced by immunoSEQ multiplex PCR; TCRdb stores in-frame clones only, minus some. The V and J calls and clone size come from that table; D and trimming were worked out from the DNA. The data contain some 2 million clones, about 95% of them singletons. The CDR3 consists of 20 residues. Germline V gene sequence: CDR1 SGHRS, CDR2 YFSETQ. The trim removed 3 bases at V and 0 bases at J, leaving 13 bases unmatched.

Sequencing input: naive CD8+ T cells sorted from blood. The chain has TRBV5-1 and TRBJ2-3, with 13 bases identical to TRBD2. This clonotype originated in a man younger than 35 in good health. The CDR3 sequence: CASSSFPGTSGAPSTDTQYF. The CDR3 nucleotides are TGCGCCAGCAGCTCCTTTCCCGGGACTAGCGGGGCACCGAGCACAGATACGCAGTATTTT.